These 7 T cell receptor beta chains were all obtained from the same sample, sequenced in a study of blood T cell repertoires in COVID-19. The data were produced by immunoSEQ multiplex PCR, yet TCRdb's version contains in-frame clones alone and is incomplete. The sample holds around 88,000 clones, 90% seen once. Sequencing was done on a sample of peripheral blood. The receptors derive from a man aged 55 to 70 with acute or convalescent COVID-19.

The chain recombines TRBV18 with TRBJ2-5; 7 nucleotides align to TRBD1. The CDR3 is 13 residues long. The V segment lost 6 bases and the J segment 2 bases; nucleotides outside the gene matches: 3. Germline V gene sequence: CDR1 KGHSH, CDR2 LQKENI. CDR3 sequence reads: CASSWDSQETQYF. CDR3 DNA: TGTGCCAGCTCCTGGGACAGTCAAGAGACCCAGTACTTC.

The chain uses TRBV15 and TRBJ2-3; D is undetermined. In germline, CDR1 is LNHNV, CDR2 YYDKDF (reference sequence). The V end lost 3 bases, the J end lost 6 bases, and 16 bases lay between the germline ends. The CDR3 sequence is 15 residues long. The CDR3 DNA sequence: TGTGCCACCAGCAGTGTAGCCCTAATCACGGATACGCAGTATTTT. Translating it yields CATSSVALITDTQYF.

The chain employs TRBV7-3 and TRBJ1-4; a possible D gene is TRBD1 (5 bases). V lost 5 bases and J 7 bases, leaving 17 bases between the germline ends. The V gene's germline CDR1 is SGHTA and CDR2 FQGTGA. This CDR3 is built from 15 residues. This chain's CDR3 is CASSQRGLRTEKLFF. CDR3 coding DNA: TGTGCCAGCAGCCAAAGGGGCCTCAGGACTGAAAAACTGTTTTTT.

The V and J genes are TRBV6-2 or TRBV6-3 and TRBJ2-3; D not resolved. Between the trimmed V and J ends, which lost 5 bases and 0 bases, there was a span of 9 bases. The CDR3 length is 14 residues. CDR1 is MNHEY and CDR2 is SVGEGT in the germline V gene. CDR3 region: CASSDTPSTDTQYF. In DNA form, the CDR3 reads TGTGCCAGCAGTGACACCCCAAGCACAGATACGCAGTATTTT.

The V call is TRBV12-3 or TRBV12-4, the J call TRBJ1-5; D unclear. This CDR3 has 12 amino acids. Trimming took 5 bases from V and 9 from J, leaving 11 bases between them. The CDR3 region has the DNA TGTGCCAGCAGTCCCGGGGTCGGGCCCCAGCATTTT. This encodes CASSPGVGPQHF.

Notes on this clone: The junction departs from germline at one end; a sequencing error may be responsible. Here the CDR3 DNA reads TGTGCTAGCAGCTTAGTATTCCCGAACACCAATCAGCCCCAGCATTTT. Its translation: CASSLVFPNTNQPQHF. V is TRBV7-7 and J is TRBJ1-5, with unresolved D. The CDR3 is 16 amino acids. Germline lookup yields CDR1 SSHAT and CDR2 FNYEAQ (reference sequence).

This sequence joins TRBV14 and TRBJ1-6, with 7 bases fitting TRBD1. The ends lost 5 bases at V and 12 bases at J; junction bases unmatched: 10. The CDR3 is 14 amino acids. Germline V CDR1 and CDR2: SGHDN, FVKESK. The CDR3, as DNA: TGTGCCAGCAGCTTACAGGGGAGGTCGGAACCCCTCCACTTT. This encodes CASSLQGRSEPLHF. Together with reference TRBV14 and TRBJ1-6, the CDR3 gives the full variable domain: EAGVTQFPSHSVIEKGQTVTLRCDPISGHDNLYWYRRVMGKEIKFLLHFVKESKQDESGMPNNRFLAERTGGTYSTLKVQPAELEDSGVYFCASSLQGRSEPLHFGNGTRLTVT.